The T cell receptor beta chain under discussion was sequenced for a study of T cell clonality in common variable immunodeficiency. There are 13 residues in the CDR3. Trimming left V 3 bases short and J 5 bases short, with 10 bases between. The V gene's germline CDR1 is SGHAT and CDR2 FQNNGV. Produced via immunoSEQ multiplex PCR; TCRdb's table is partial and in-frame only. This sample comprises 30,000 to 40,000 clones, none seen once only. This clone was recorded at least ten times. The read is 3 residues too short to cover the CDR3 end, so that end is filled in from the germline J gene. This chain links TRBV11-2 with TRBJ2-5; D not certain. The material sequenced was peripheral blood mononuclear cells. The sequence derives from a person between 18 and 70 years old in good health. The sequenced CDR3 bases are TGTGCCAGCAGCTTTTTTTCACTGGAGACC. Amino acid sequence: CASSFFSLET. The CDR3, in full, reads CASSFFSLETQYF.